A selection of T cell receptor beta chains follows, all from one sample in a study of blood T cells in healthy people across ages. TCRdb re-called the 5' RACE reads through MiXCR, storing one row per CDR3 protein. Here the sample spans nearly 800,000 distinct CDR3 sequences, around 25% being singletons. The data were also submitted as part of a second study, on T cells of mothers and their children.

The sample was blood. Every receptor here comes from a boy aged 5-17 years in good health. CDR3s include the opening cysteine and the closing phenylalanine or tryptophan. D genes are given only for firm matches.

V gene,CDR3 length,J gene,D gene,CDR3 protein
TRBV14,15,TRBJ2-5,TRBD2,CASSPIAGGPETQYF
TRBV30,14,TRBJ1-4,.,CAWSVGGTNEKLFF
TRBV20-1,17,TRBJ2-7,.,CSARDGSKSLGLYEQYF
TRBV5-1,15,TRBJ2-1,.,CASSLGSTANNEQFF
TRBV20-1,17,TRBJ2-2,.,CSARIGLGAANTGELVF
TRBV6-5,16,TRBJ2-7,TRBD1,CASSYSTGTGMYEQYF
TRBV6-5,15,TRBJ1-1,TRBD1,CASSYSDRGNTEAFF
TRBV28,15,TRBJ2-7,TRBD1,CASSIGTGNSYEQYF
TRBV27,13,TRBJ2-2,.,CASSFIWTGELFF
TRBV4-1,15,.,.,CASSQREYSMDEQYF
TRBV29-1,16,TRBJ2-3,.,CSVEGGGDISTDTQYF
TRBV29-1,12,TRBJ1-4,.,CSVVSFNEKLFF
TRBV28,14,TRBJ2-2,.,CASSLGGFAGELFF
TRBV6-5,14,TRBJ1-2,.,CASSYAGYNYGYTF
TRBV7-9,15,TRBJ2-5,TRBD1,CASSPLTGGQETQYF
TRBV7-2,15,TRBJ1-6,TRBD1,CASSARQGVNSPLHF
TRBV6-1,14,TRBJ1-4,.,CASSGLVTNEKLFF
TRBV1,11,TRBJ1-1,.,CTGSLNTEAFF
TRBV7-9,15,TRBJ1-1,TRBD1,CASSLTGGVNTEAFF
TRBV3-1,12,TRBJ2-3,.,CASSTGTGPQYF
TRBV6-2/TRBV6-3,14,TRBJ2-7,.,CASMGPESSYEQYF